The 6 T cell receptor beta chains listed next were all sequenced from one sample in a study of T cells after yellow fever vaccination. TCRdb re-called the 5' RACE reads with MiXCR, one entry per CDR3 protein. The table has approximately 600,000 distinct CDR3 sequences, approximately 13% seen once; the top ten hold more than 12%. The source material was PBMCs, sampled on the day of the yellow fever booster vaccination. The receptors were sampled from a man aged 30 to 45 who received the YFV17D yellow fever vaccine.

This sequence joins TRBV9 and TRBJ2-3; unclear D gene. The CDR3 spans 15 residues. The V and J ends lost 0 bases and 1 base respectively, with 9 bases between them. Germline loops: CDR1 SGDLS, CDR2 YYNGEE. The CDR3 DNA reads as TGTGCCAGCAGCGTAGATGTCAAACGCACAGATACGCAGTATTTT. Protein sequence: CASSVDVKRTDTQYF.

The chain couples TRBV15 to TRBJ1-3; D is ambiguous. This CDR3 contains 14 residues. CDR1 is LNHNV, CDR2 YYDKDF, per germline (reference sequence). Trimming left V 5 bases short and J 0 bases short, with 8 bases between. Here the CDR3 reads CATSWMSSGNTIYF. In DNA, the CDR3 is TGTGCCACCAGCTGGATGAGCTCTGGAAACACCATATATTTT. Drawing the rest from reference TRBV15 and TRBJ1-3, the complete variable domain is DAMVIQNPRYQVTQFGKPVTLSCSQTLNHNVMYWYQQKSSQAPKLLFHYYDKDFNNEADTPDNFQSRRPNTSFCFLDIRSPGLGDTAMYLCATSWMSSGNTIYFGEGSWLTVV.

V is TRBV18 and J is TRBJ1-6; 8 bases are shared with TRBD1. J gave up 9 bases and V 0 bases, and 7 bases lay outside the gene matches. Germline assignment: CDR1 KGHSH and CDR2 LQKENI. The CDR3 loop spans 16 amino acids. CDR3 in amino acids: CASSPPGSGGSSPLHF. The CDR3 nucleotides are TGTGCCAGCTCACCACCGGGCTCAGGGGGCAGTTCACCCCTCCACTTT.

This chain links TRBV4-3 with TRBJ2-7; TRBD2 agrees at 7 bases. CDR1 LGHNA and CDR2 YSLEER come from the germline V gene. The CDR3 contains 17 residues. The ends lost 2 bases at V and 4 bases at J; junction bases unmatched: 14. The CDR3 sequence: CASSQQVGEGLYYEQYF. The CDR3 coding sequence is TGCGCCAGCAGCCAACAAGTTGGGGAGGGGCTTTATTACGAGCAGTACTTC.

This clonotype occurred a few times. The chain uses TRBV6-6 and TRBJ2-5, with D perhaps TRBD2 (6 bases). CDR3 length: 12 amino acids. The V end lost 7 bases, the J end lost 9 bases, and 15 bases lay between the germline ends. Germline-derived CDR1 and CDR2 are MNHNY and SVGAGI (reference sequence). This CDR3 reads CASTQERRAQYF. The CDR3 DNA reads TGTGCCAGCACCCAGGAGAGGAGGGCCCAGTACTTC.

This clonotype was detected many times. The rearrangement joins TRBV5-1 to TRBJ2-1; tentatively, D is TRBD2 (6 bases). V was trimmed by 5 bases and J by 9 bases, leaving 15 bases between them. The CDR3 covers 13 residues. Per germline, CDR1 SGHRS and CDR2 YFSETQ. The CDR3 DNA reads TGCGCCAGCAGTGCTAATTTGGGGGGTGAGCAGTTCTTC. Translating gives CASSANLGGEQFF. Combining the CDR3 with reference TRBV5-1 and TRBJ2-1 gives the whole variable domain KAGVTQTPRYLIKTRGQQVTLSCSPISGHRSVSWYQQTPGQGLQFLFEYFSETQRNKGNFPGRFSGRQFSNSRSEMNVSTLELGDSALYLCASSANLGGEQFFGPGTRLTVL.